Below, 13 T cell receptor beta chains from the same sample are listed, as sequenced in a study of blood T cell repertoires in COVID-19. Assay used: immunoSEQ multiplex PCR; TCRdb lists only in-frame clones, some missing. The sample lists around 140,000 clones; around 82% were seen once. The source material was peripheral blood. All receptors come from a man in his fifties or sixties with acute or convalescent COVID-19.

V gene TRBV20-1 combines with J gene TRBJ2-1; TRBD2 matches 13 bases. Germline V gene sequence: CDR1 DFQATT, CDR2 SNEGSKA (reference sequence). The CDR3 is made up of 18 amino acids. The ends lost 3 bases at V and 6 bases at J; junction bases unmatched: 14. The CDR3 loop is CSASHRMGGLAGSNEQFF. In nucleotides, the CDR3 is TGCAGTGCTAGTCACCGCATGGGGGGACTAGCGGGGAGCAATGAGCAGTTCTTC.

The rearrangement links TRBV5-1 to TRBJ1-1; the match to TRBD1 covers 7 bases. CDR3 length: 14 residues. V trimming: 3 bases; J trimming: 1 base; junction bases outside the gene matches: 3. Per the germline V gene, CDR1 is SGHRS and CDR2 is YFSETQ. The CDR3, as DNA: TGCGCCAGCAGCTGGGGACAGACGAACACTGAAGCTTTCTTT. Translated, it gives CASSWGQTNTEAFF.

The V and J genes are TRBV6-5 and TRBJ1-2; perhaps TRBD1 as D (5 bases). This CDR3 has 16 amino acids. V was trimmed by 2 bases and J by 6 bases, leaving 19 bases between them. Germline values: CDR1 MNHEY, CDR2 SVGAGI. This CDR3 is CASSYEATVPKDGYTF. In DNA form, the CDR3 reads TGTGCCAGCAGTTACGAGGCGACAGTCCCTAAGGATGGCTACACCTTC.

The gene calls are TRBV27 and TRBJ2-3; D unclear. Germline V gene lookup returns CDR1 MNHEY and CDR2 SMNVEV (reference sequence). The CDR3 totals 13 residues. V was cut by 0 bases and J by 2 bases, with 3 bases left in between. CDR3 DNA sequence: TGTGCCAGCAGTTTATCGGCCACAGATACGCAGTATTTT. It yields the protein CASSLSATDTQYF.

J is TRBJ2-1 and V is TRBV9, with 9 bases fitting TRBD2. CDR1 SGDLS and CDR2 YYNGEE come from the germline V gene. Germline trimming cut 0 bases from V and 9 bases from J; bases unmatched to any gene: 10. The CDR3 spans 16 residues. DNA for the CDR3: TGTGCCAGCAGCGTAGGGGTAGCGGGAGTAAGTGGTGAGCAGTTCTTC. The encoded protein is CASSVGVAGVSGEQFF.

In its sample, this clone was seen once. The CDR3 is CATSRGRQPQHF. CDR3 coding DNA: TGTGCCACCAGCAGGGGAAGGCAGCCCCAGCATTTT. V usage is TRBV24-1 and J usage is TRBJ1-5; possible D gene TRBD1, 6 bases. CDR1 KGHDR and CDR2 SFDVKD come from the germline V gene. The CDR3 has 12 residues. V gave up 7 bases and J gave up 7 bases, with 10 bases separating them.

The chain is built from TRBV14 and TRBJ2-1; no clear D. Trimming took off 0 bases at V and 0 bases at J, with 12 bases between the two ends. The CDR3 is 17 residues long. Germline V gives CDR1 SGHDN, CDR2 FVKESK. Here the CDR3 DNA reads TGTGCCAGCAGCCAAGATGTTGGTTCTAGCTCCTACAATGAGCAGTTCTTC. Translation: CASSQDVGSSSYNEQFF.

This chain connects TRBV12-5 to TRBJ2-1; 8 bases map to TRBD1. Germline CDR1 and CDR2: LGHNT and FRNRAP. V shed 6 bases, J shed 3 bases, and the junction held 7 bases outside the gene matches. The CDR3 totals 15 residues. CDR3 coding DNA: TGTGCTAGTGGGGATGACAGGGGTTACTACAATGAGCAGTTCTTC. It is translated as CASGDDRGYYNEQFF.

The rearrangement links TRBV5-1 to TRBJ2-3, with TRBD2 identical over 7 bases. With V trimmed by 3 bases and J by 0 bases, 4 bases remained unmatched. Germline V gene data show CDR1 as SGHRS and CDR2 as YFSETQ. The CDR3 runs to 15 residues. The CDR3 sequence is CASSSGRDSTDTQYF. DNA of the CDR3: TGCGCCAGCAGCTCAGGGAGGGACAGCACAGATACGCAGTATTTT.

The chain uses TRBV2 and TRBJ2-7; TRBD1 is a possible D gene (6 bases). CDR1 and CDR2 from the germline V gene are SNHLY and FYNNEI. Trimming stripped 6 bases from V and 3 bases from J, with 12 bases between. This CDR3 has 13 residues. The CDR3 loop reads CASRRGQNYEQYF. The CDR3 coding sequence is TGTGCCAGCAGAAGAGGACAGAACTACGAGCAGTACTTC.

CDR3 bases: TGTGCCAGCAGCTTAATCGTCAATCAGCCCCAGCATTTT. Its translation: CASSLIVNQPQHF. The chain recombines TRBV5-5 with TRBJ1-5; D gene ambiguous. V was cut by 2 bases and J by 3 bases, with 6 bases left in between. The CDR3 is 13 residues long. Per the germline V gene, CDR1 is SGHKS and CDR2 is YYEKEE (reference sequence). Full variable domain (missing parts from reference TRBV5-5 and TRBJ1-5): DAGVTQSPTHLIKTRGQQVTLRCSPISGHKSVSWYQQVLGQGPQFIFQYYEKEERGRGNFPDRFSARQFPNYSSELNVNALLLGDSALYLCASSLIVNQPQHFGDGTRLSIL.

The chain uses TRBV10-2 and TRBJ2-1; D gene uncertain. This CDR3 has 13 residues. V dropped 6 bases and J dropped 3 bases, with 9 bases sitting between them. Germline CDR1 reads WSHSY; CDR2 reads SAAADI. The CDR3 DNA reads TGCGCCAGCAGGAGACTGGACTACAATGAGCAGTTCTTC. Translated: CASRRLDYNEQFF.

This sequence joins TRBV9 and TRBJ1-4, with TRBD1 identical over 7 bases. This CDR3 is 15 amino acids long. CDR1 and CDR2 (germline): SGDLS, YYNGEE. Trimming took 3 bases from V and 8 from J; bases not matched to a gene: 10. CDR3 in DNA: TGTGCCAGCAGCGGCCAGACAGGGTTCGGGGAAAAACTGTTTTTT. Translated, it gives CASSGQTGFGEKLFF.